Listed here are 26 T cell receptor beta chains from one sample, sequenced in a study of control samples from healthy donors and cancer patients (dated by TCRdb to about 2020). The method was the immunoSEQ multiplex PCR assay. TCRdb stores this immuneACCESS table with in-frame sequences only. Part of the clones is absent; in the studies checked, under half of the shortfall reflects unresolved V genes, and no reason is known for the rest. The table for this sample lists 75,000 or so clones; around 90% of them were counted only once. The ten largest account for 5% to 6.5% of the sample. Material: PBMCs. These receptors originate from a man aged 55-75 years with colorectal cancer.

The V gene is TRBV9, the J gene TRBJ1-2, with D unclear. Trimming removed 0 bases from V and 5 bases from J, with 14 bases in between. The germline CDR1 and CDR2 sequences are SGDLS and YYNGEE. The CDR3 extends over 15 amino acids. The CDR3 coding sequence is TGTGCCAGCAGCGTAGGGTATGGAGGTGGATATGGCTACACCTTC. Amino acid sequence: CASSVGYGGGYGYTF.

The V call is TRBV9, the J call TRBJ2-2; no firm D call. Germline V gene data show CDR1 as SGDLS and CDR2 as YYNGEE. CDR3 size: 16 residues. Trimming shortened V by 0 bases and J by 0 bases, and 9 bases separated the two germline ends. The CDR3 here is CASSVDGRTNTGELFF. In DNA, the CDR3 is TGTGCCAGCAGCGTAGATGGCAGGACGAACACCGGGGAGCTGTTTTTT.

The chain has TRBV4-3 and TRBJ2-3; D may be TRBD2 (5 bases). The CDR3 has 13 amino acids. The germline V gene encodes CDR1 LGHNA and CDR2 YSLEER. V lost 8 bases to trimming and J lost 6 bases, with 15 bases between them. CDR3 loop: CASQDSRSDTQYF. CDR3 in DNA: TGCGCCAGCCAGGACTCTAGGTCGGATACGCAGTATTTT.

The gene calls are TRBV7-3 and TRBJ2-1; the D gene is possibly TRBD2 (6 bases). The CDR3 extends over 15 amino acids. Germline V lookup: CDR1 SGHTA, CDR2 FQGTGA. V dropped 5 bases and J dropped 0 bases, with 11 bases sitting between them. The CDR3 protein is CASSLAWGSYNEQFF. The CDR3 DNA is TGTGCCAGCAGCCTAGCGTGGGGCTCCTACAATGAGCAGTTCTTC.

The V call is TRBV18, the J call TRBJ2-6, with 9 bases matching TRBD1. Germline CDR1 and CDR2: KGHSH and LQKENI. V was clipped by 2 bases and J by 4 bases; unmatched bases: 6. This CDR3 has 17 amino acids. CDR3 nucleotide sequence: TGTGCCAGCTCACCAGGGACAGGGTCCTTAGGGGCCAACGTCCTGACTTTC. Its translation is CASSPGTGSLGANVLTF.

The rearrangement links TRBV7-7 to TRBJ1-3; D is perhaps TRBD1 (5 bases). Trimming shortened V by 1 base and J by 1 base, and 8 bases separated the two germline ends. This CDR3 contains 15 residues. The germline CDR1 and CDR2 sequences are SSHAT and FNYEAQ (reference sequence). The CDR3 DNA sequence: TGTGCCAGCAGCTTAGGACGGGGGTCTGGAAACACCATATATTTT. This translates into CASSLGRGSGNTIYF.

The chain joins TRBV28 to TRBJ1-2; no clear D gene. The CDR3 spans 13 residues. CDR1 and CDR2 from the germline V gene are MDHEN and SYDVKM. Trimming shortened V by 8 bases and J by 4 bases, and 14 bases separated the two germline ends. In DNA, the CDR3 is TGTGCCAGCGGGTCGGAAAGAGGCTATGGCTACACCTTC. The encoded protein is CASGSERGYGYTF.

This clone has a single count. The rearrangement joins TRBV6-5 to TRBJ1-1, with D tentatively TRBD1 (6 bases). Germline CDR1 MNHEY, CDR2 SVGAGI. This CDR3 is 14 amino acids long. Trimming removed 5 bases at V and 5 bases at J, with 15 bases between. The CDR3 protein is CASSKKVGATEAFF. In nucleotides, the CDR3 is TGTGCCAGCAGTAAGAAAGTGGGGGCAACTGAAGCTTTCTTT.

The chain combines TRBV7-9 with TRBJ2-7, with D hard to call. V was shortened by 1 base and J by 1 base, with 8 bases between the two germline ends. The germline V gene encodes CDR1 SEHNR and CDR2 FQNEAQ (reference sequence). CDR3 length: 14 residues. This chain's CDR3 is CASSLEGGSYEQYF. As DNA, the CDR3 is TGTGCCAGCAGCTTAGAGGGTGGGTCCTACGAGCAGTACTTC.

In this sample, this clone turned up once. This chain joins TRBV11-2 and TRBJ2-7; D unresolved. The CDR3 contains 16 residues. Germline CDR1 and CDR2: SGHAT and FQNNGV. The ends were cut back, 3 bases at V and 4 bases at J, with 19 bases in the middle. DNA of the CDR3: TGTGCCAGCAGCTTTGCCGGTAGCCCCTCACCGTACGAGCAGTACTTC. It is translated as CASSFAGSPSPYEQYF.

The chain carries TRBV19 and TRBJ2-7, with TRBD2 matching over 8 bases. The length of the CDR3 is 16 residues. Per the germline V gene, CDR1 is LNHDA and CDR2 is SQIVND (reference sequence). V gave up 3 bases and J gave up 3 bases; unmatched junction bases: 10. The CDR3 reads CASSITRGGNRYEQYF. The CDR3, as DNA: TGTGCCAGTAGTATCACACGGGGGGGGAACCGCTACGAGCAGTACTTC.

This chain joins TRBV5-4 and TRBJ2-6; D is possibly TRBD1 (6 bases). CDR3 length: 15 residues. V lost 3 bases, J lost 0 bases, and 7 bases lay in between. The germline gives CDR1 SGHNT, CDR2 YYREEE (reference sequence). The CDR3 here is CASSSRGSGANVLTF. CDR3 DNA: TGTGCCAGCAGCTCCAGGGGCTCTGGGGCCAACGTCCTGACTTTC. Together with reference TRBV5-4 and TRBJ2-6, the CDR3 gives the full variable domain: ETGVTQSPTHLIKTRGQQVTLRCSSQSGHNTVSWYQQALGQGPQFIFQYYREEENGRGNFPPRFSGLQFPNYSSELNVNALELDDSALYLCASSSRGSGANVLTFGAGSRLTVL.

This chain uses TRBV3-1 (or the pseudogene TRBV3-2) with TRBJ2-4; D uncertain. Germline V lookup: CDR1 LGHDT, CDR2 YNNKEL (reference sequence). V was cut by 1 base and J by 10 bases, with 5 bases left in between. The CDR3 is made up of 11 amino acids. The CDR3 DNA reads as TGTGCCAGCAGCCAAGTGGATATTCAGTACTTC. Translating it yields CASSQVDIQYF.

The gene calls are TRBV7-9 and TRBJ2-3, with 10 bases lining up with TRBD2. The J segment lost 4 bases and the V segment lost 5 bases, leaving 6 bases of the junction unmatched. Germline CDR1 SEHNR, CDR2 FQNEAQ (reference sequence). The CDR3 is 15 amino acids. CDR3 region: CASSVLAGLSDTQYF. The CDR3 coding sequence is TGTGCCAGCAGCGTACTAGCGGGGCTTTCAGATACGCAGTATTTT.

V and J are TRBV29-1 and TRBJ2-3, with no clear D. The CDR3 runs 12 residues. Germline V CDR1 and CDR2: SQVTM, ANQGSEA. V was trimmed by 1 base and J by 4 bases, leaving 6 bases between them. CDR3 protein: CSVEVVADTQYF. The DNA for the CDR3 is TGCAGCGTTGAAGTGGTTGCAGATACGCAGTATTTT.

The chain recombines TRBV3-1 (or the pseudogene TRBV3-2) with TRBJ2-7, with TRBD2 matching 13 bases. The CDR3 totals 14 residues. CDR1 and CDR2 (germline): LGHDT, YNNKEL (reference sequence). V lost 4 bases to trimming and J lost 5 bases; unmatched junction nucleotides: 2. The CDR3, as DNA: TGTGCCAGCAGCCTACTAGCGGGGGGGAACGAGCAGTACTTC. It yields the protein CASSLLAGGNEQYF.

The V and J genes are TRBV14 and TRBJ2-7; weak D call: TRBD2 (6 bases). Germline CDR1 reads SGHDN; CDR2 reads FVKESK. There are 15 residues in the CDR3. Trimming took off 4 bases at V and 7 bases at J, with 20 bases between the two ends. The CDR3 nucleotides read TGTGCCAGCAGCCTTTCAGGGACTCCAGAATGGGAGCAGTACTTC. Amino acid sequence: CASSLSGTPEWEQYF.

V and J are TRBV4-1 and TRBJ2-3; D ambiguous. The CDR3 sequence is 18 residues long. V lost 0 bases and J 1 base, leaving 17 bases between the germline ends. Germline lookup yields CDR1 MGHRA and CDR2 YSYEKL. This chain's CDR3 is CASSQDPPGTVGTDTQYF. CDR3 sequence (DNA): TGCGCCAGCAGCCAAGATCCCCCTGGAACGGTAGGCACAGATACGCAGTATTTT.

The sample holds a few counts of this clone. The chain joins TRBV5-1 to TRBJ2-3, with D perhaps matching TRBD2 (6 bases). CDR3 length: 14 residues. The V and J ends lost 2 bases and 5 bases respectively, with 12 bases between them. CDR1 is SGHRS and CDR2 is YFSETQ in the germline V gene. CDR3 protein: CASSLGTLEDTQYF. Written as DNA, the CDR3 is TGCGCCAGCAGCTTAGGGACTCTCGAAGATACGCAGTATTTT.

J is TRBJ1-4 and V is TRBV30, with D possibly matching TRBD1 (5 bases). Per germline, CDR1 GTSNPN and CDR2 SVGIG (reference sequence). Trimming took off 6 bases at V and 7 bases at J, with 15 bases between the two ends. This CDR3 contains 13 residues. The CDR3: CACQVNGGEKLFF. CDR3 in DNA: TGTGCCTGTCAGGTTAACGGGGGTGAAAAACTGTTTTTT. Complete variable domain (other parts from reference TRBV30 and TRBJ1-4): SQTIHQWPATLVQPVGSPLSLECTVEGTSNPNLYWYRQAAGRGLQLLFYSVGIGQISSEVPQNLSASRPQDRQFILSSKKLLLSDSGFYLCACQVNGGEKLFFGSGTQLSVL.

This chain connects TRBV30 to TRBJ1-6; D ambiguous. Looked up from germline, CDR1 is GTSNPN and CDR2 is SVGIG (reference sequence). The CDR3 has 16 amino acids. Trimming shortened V by 0 bases and J by 1 base, and 10 bases separated the two germline ends. The CDR3 DNA reads TGTGCCTGGAGTGTACTTTTGGGGTCCTATAATTCACCCCTCCACTTT. Protein: CAWSVLLGSYNSPLHF.

The gene calls are TRBV24-1 and TRBJ2-3, with 8 bases lining up with TRBD2. The V gene's germline CDR1 is KGHDR and CDR2 SFDVKD. CDR3 length equals 14 residues. V gave up 4 bases and J gave up 5 bases; unmatched junction bases: 4. CDR3 protein: CATSDPGGGDTQYF. CDR3 sequence (DNA): TGTGCCACCAGTGACCCGGGGGGGGGAGATACGCAGTATTTT.

The chain couples TRBV29-1 to TRBJ1-3; 8 bases agree with TRBD1. Unmatched junction bases numbered 14, after V lost 7 bases and J lost 0 bases. The CDR3 sequence is 17 residues long. Per germline, CDR1 SQVTM and CDR2 ANQGSEA. The CDR3 region has the DNA TGCAGCGCCAGACAGGGGACTGGGGGACCCTCTGGAAACACCATATATTTT. It yields the protein CSARQGTGGPSGNTIYF.

The chain uses TRBV7-8 and TRBJ2-1, with 11 bases fitting TRBD1. Germline V CDR1 and CDR2: SGHVS, FQNEAQ. V lost 8 bases and J lost 7; bases outside the gene matches: 10. The CDR3 has 15 amino acids. CDR3 protein: CASRLRTGGRNEQFF. CDR3 bases: TGTGCCAGCCGTCTGAGGACAGGGGGCAGGAATGAGCAGTTCTTC.

This chain connects TRBV11-2 to TRBJ1-1; no reliable D call. The CDR3 is 13 residues long. V was clipped by 3 bases and J by 0 bases, with 5 bases between them. CDR1 and CDR2 from the germline V gene are SGHAT and FQNNGV. CDR3 coding DNA: TGTGCCAGCAGCTTCGCAGTGAACACTGAAGCTTTCTTT. As protein: CASSFAVNTEAFF.

The CDR3 region has the DNA TGTGCCAGCAGCTTAGGGACATCCTACAATGAGCAGTTCTTC. Translated: CASSLGTSYNEQFF. The chain uses TRBV7-3 and TRBJ2-1; the D gene is possibly TRBD1 (6 bases). The CDR3 runs 14 residues. Trimming pared 2 bases from V and 1 base from J, leaving 6 bases between. Germline CDR1 reads SGHTA; CDR2 reads FQGTGA.